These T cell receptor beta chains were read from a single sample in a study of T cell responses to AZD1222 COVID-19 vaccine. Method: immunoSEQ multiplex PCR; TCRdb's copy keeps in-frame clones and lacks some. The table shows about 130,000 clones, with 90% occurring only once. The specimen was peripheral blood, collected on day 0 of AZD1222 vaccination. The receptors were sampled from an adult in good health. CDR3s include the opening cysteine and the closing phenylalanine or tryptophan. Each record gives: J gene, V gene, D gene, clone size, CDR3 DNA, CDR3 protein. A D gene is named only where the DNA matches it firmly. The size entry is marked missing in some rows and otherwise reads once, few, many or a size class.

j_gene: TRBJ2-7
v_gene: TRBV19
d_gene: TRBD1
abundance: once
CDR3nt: TGTGCCAGTAGTAGAATCTACTCGGACAGGGGGCGCGGGTTAGGCTACGAGCAGTACTTC
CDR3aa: CASSRIYSDRGRGLGYEQYF

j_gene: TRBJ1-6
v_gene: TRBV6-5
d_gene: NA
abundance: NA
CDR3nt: TGTGCCAGCAGACCCACCGGGGACTATAATTCACCCCTCCACTTT
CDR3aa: CASRPTGDYNSPLHF

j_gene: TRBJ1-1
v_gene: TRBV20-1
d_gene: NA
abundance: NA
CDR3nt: TGCGGCTCCATCGGGGACACTGAAGCTTTCTTT
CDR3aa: CGSIGDTEAFF

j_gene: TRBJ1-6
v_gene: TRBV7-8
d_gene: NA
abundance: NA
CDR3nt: TGTGCCAGCAGCCCTACTAGGAATTCACCCCTCCACTTT
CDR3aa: CASSPTRNSPLHF

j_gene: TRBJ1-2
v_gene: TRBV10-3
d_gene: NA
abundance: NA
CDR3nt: TGTGCCATCAGTGAGTATGAGTTCCGATATGGCTACACCTTC
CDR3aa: CAISEYEFRYGYTF

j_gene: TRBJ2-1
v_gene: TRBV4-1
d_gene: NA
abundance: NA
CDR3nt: TGCGCCAGCAGCCAAGCAGTCCTAGCGAGAGACAATGAGCAGTTCTTC
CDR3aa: CASSQAVLARDNEQFF

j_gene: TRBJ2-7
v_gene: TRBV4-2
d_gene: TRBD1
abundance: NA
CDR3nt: TGTGCCAGCAGCCCAGGACAGGGGGCGTACGAGCAGTACTTC
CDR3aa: CASSPGQGAYEQYF

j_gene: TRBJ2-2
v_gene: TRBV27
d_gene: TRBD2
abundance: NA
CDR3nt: TGTGCCAGCAGTTTATACGGGACTAGCGGGCCCGCGAACACCGGGGAGCTGTTTTTT
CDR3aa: CASSLYGTSGPANTGELFF

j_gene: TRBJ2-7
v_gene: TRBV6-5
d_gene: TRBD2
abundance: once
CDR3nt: TGTGCCAGCAGTCGGACTAGCGGGGGGGAATTCGAGCAGTACTTC
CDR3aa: CASSRTSGGEFEQYF

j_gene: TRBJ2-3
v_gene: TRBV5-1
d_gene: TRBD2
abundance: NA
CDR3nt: TGCAAATCTCACCCGGGACTAGAAATGTCCACAGATACGCAGTATTTT
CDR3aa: CKSHPGLEMSTDTQYF

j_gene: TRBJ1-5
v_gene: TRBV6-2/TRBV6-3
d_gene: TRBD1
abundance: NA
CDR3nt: TGTGCCAGCAGTTACACGGACAGGGCGTTCCAGCATTTT
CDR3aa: CASSYTDRAFQHF